These T cell receptor beta chains were read from a single sample in a study of OX40 agonist ivuxolimab in advanced cancers. Method: immunoSEQ multiplex PCR; TCRdb's copy keeps in-frame clones and lacks some. The data show some 26,000 clones, 65% to 80% seen once. The specimen comprised CD4+ or CD8+ T cells sorted from blood, sampled in a trial of the OX40 agonist ivuxolimab. The origin of the receptors is an adult with an advanced solid tumor such as melanoma, head and neck, liver or kidney cancer. Both conserved end residues are trimmed from each CDR3.

>TRBV4-1|TRBJ2-3
ASSQAGRAANPGTQY
>TRBV30|TRBJ1-1
AWSVKGNTEAF
>TRBV7-2|TRBJ2-6
ASSLGSLGANVLT
>TRBV6-5|TRBJ2-4
ASSYEVRVNIQY
>TRBV28|TRBJ2-7
ASSQTSGGRYEQY
>TRBV7-2|TRBJ2-7
ASSPSSGQAYEQY
>TRBV18|TRBJ2-3
ASSERRGDADTQY
>TRBV7-2|TRBJ2-3
ASSLSLFSTDTQY
>TRBV4-2|TRBJ2-1
ASSLTTGEQF
>TRBV5-1|TRBJ2-7
ASSLESSYEQY
>TRBV28|TRBJ1-5
ASSFSRGQGNQPQH
>TRBV29-1|TRBJ2-5
SGVRGQGAWRASQETQY
>TRBV5-4|TRBJ1-1
ASSNTGGTEAF
>TRBV11-1|TRBJ2-1
ASSLGDEHIHEQF
>TRBV5-1|TRBJ1-2
ASSLASQGYT
>TRBV7-9|TRBJ2-7
ASSSPVGPPYEQY
>TRBV25-1|TRBJ2-5
ASSFPGLQETQY
>TRBV15|TRBJ2-2
ATSRQIAGGPEGELF